One T cell receptor (beta chain) is described in this entry. This receptor's antigen is unknown. Base qualities are not recorded, but no much larger clone differs from it by a single base. This specimen belongs to a study of T cell repertoires in cytomegalovirus infection (dated by TCRdb to between 2018 and 2020). The study in broad terms: The peptide stimulations were aimed at well-studied HLA-B-restricted epitopes as well as recently identified HLA-C-restricted CMV epitopes, whose presentation resists viral immunomodulation. Donor HLA type was relevant to the analysis, as public TCR beta signatures indicated carriage of CMV infection together with the matching HLA type. Summary of the overall study and its limitations: In the ex vivo response, HLA-C-restricted CMV-specific TCR beta clonotypes were dominant, and in two of eight donors the single most frequent clonotype came from this HLA-C-restricted group. In both this cohort and an independent cohort of 350 or so donors, the cumulative frequency of public TCR beta family members distinguished carriers of CMV infection plus the relevant HLA type.

The sequencing machine was an Illumina HiSeq 1500. The public reads were reanalyzed by TCRdb: fastp trimming at Q25, MiXCR alignment, in-frame beta chains only. All rows with the same CDR3 protein become a single entry with the most common DNA and genes. In all, the sample holds approximately 150,000 distinct CDR3 sequences, and about 20% of those were seen once. Roughly 25% of the sample belongs to the ten largest clones. Interpreted using the paper, the treatment or condition label stands for: in vitro stimulation with specific CMV peptide epitopes to enrich CMV-specific T cells. Cut back by 7 bases and 1 base, the V and J ends lie 11 bases apart. From cysteine to phenylalanine, the CDR3 is 13 amino acids long. The only DNA kept is the CDR3, 39 bases in frame from the first base. Via the germline V gene (reference sequence), CDR1 is SGHNT and CDR2 YYREEE.

Source: CD8+ T cells from cultured PBMCs, taken from culture after CMV antigen stimulation. This sequence originates from a human donor in good health (CMV status not recorded). Some clones in this sample may be carry-over from other donors' samples. The chain is assembled from TRBV5-4 and TRBJ1-1, with no D gene named confidently. The nucleotides are TGTGCCAGCTGGAACAACCCGAACACTGAAGCTTTCTTT. Translated, this is CASWNNPNTEAFF.